The next 19 T cell receptor beta chains were all read from a single sample in a study of CD8 T cells in ankylosing spondylitis. Via MiXCR, TCRdb re-called the 5' RACE reads, giving one row per CDR3 protein. The repertoire consists of nearly 350,000 distinct CDR3 sequences, with around 15% occurring once and the leading ten covering approximately 1%. Sequencing was done on a sample of blood, either unsorted or a sorted T cell fraction (not recorded which). The receptors derive from a male donor with ankylosing spondylitis or in good health (not recorded which).

V and J are TRBV5-1 and TRBJ2-7; tentatively, D is TRBD2 (6 bases). The CDR3 has 14 residues. Trimming pared 0 bases from V and 2 bases from J, leaving 9 bases between. Germline V gene lookup returns CDR1 SGHRS and CDR2 YFSETQ. Here the CDR3 DNA reads TGCGCCAGCAGCTTGGCGGAGGGTACCTACGAGCAGTACTTC. It specifies CASSLAEGTYEQYF.

This clonotype has ten or more counts. The rearrangement joins TRBV7-9 to TRBJ1-5, with a tentative D call TRBD1 (5 bases). V gave up 5 bases and J gave up 6 bases, with 14 bases separating them. Germline CDR1 is SEHNR and CDR2 is FQNEAQ (reference sequence). The CDR3 length is 14 residues. CDR3 DNA sequence: TGTGCCAGCAGCCCCCCGGGGGGGGGTCAGCCCCAGCATTTT. Translating gives CASSPPGGGQPQHF.

This clonotype was counted between two and nine times. The CDR3 DNA follows: TGTGCCAGCACCCCAGGGGGCATAGGGTACGAGCAGTACTTC. Protein sequence: CASTPGGIGYEQYF. The chain links TRBV12-3 or TRBV12-4 to TRBJ2-7, with 8 bases matching TRBD1. J gave up 4 bases and V 7 bases, and 9 bases lay outside the gene matches. The CDR3 has 14 amino acids.

This clonotype turned up a few times. The chain employs TRBV10-3 and TRBJ1-2; TRBD1 matches 7 bases. V lost 5 bases, J lost 4 bases, and 7 bases stayed unmatched. Per the germline V gene, CDR1 is ENHRY and CDR2 is SYGVKD. The CDR3 has 14 residues. The CDR3 sequence: CAISPTGNSYGYTF. The CDR3 nucleotides are TGTGCCATCAGTCCGACAGGGAATAGCTATGGCTACACCTTC.

This clonotype was observed a handful of times. V usage is TRBV5-6 and J usage is TRBJ2-1, with D hard to call. This CDR3 has 12 amino acids. Germline lookup yields CDR1 SGHDT and CDR2 YYEEEE. The V gene lost 2 bases and the J gene lost 9 bases, with 9 bases spanning the gap. The CDR3 DNA is TGTGCCAGCAGCTTCCAGCTCACTGAGCAGTTCTTC. Translation gives CASSFQLTEQFF.

This clonotype was picked up a small number of times. The chain joins TRBV5-1 to TRBJ2-1, with TRBD2 identical over 13 bases. The CDR3 contains 19 residues. CDR1 is SGHRS, CDR2 YFSETQ, per germline. Trimming took 2 bases from V and 4 from J; bases not matched to a gene: 12. CDR3: CASSFGLAGERGGYNEQFF. CDR3 DNA sequence: TGCGCCAGCAGCTTCGGACTAGCGGGAGAACGAGGGGGTTACAATGAGCAGTTCTTC.

The J gene is TRBJ2-7, the V gene TRBV6-1; D remains unclear. The germline gives CDR1 MNHNS, CDR2 SASEGT. The CDR3 has 12 amino acids. V was cut by 2 bases and J by 3 bases, with 5 bases left in between. The CDR3 nucleotides read TGTGCCAGCAGTGAATCAGGCTACGAGCAGTACTTC. As protein: CASSESGYEQYF.

CDR3: CATSRGRGFMNTEAFF. The CDR3 DNA reads TGTGCCACATCCCGAGGACGGGGATTCATGAACACTGAAGCTTTCTTT. The chain uses TRBV6-1 and TRBJ1-1; D is undetermined. V was cut by 10 bases and J by 0 bases, with 21 bases left in between. This CDR3 is 16 amino acids long. Germline CDR1 is MNHNS and CDR2 is SASEGT.

This clonotype was counted many times. The chain joins TRBV7-2 to TRBJ1-4; a possible D gene is TRBD1 (5 bases). Trimming cost V 4 bases and J 8 bases, with 11 bases left between them. The CDR3 extends over 13 amino acids. Germline assignment: CDR1 SGHTA and CDR2 FQGNSA. The CDR3 spells CASSSGTEEKLFF. The CDR3 region has the DNA TGTGCCAGCAGCTCCGGGACTGAAGAAAAACTGTTTTTT.

V usage is TRBV5-6 and J usage is TRBJ2-2, with D possibly TRBD1 on 6 matching bases. Trimming removed 5 bases at V and 5 bases at J, with 16 bases between. This CDR3 region has 15 residues. Germline V gene lookup returns CDR1 SGHDT and CDR2 YYEEEE. CDR3 coding DNA: TGTGCCAGCAGTATTGCCCCGAGGGGGACCGGGGAGCTGTTTTTT. Protein product: CASSIAPRGTGELFF. Full variable domain (rest looked up from reference TRBV5-6 and TRBJ2-2): DAGVTQSPTHLIKTRGQQVTLRCSPKSGHDTVSWYQQALGQGPQFIFQYYEEEERQRGNFPDRFSGHQFPNYSSELNVNALLLGDSALYLCASSIAPRGTGELFFGEGSRLTVL.

This clonotype was detected only a few times. The V call is TRBV4-1, the J call TRBJ2-4, with D possibly TRBD2 on 7 matching bases. The CDR3 loop spans 18 amino acids. The V end was cut by 1 base, the J end by 0 bases, with 16 bases between. Germline V gene lookup returns CDR1 MGHRA and CDR2 YSYEKL. As DNA, the CDR3 is TGCGCCAGCAGCCAAGGGATGCCGGGGGGCCTAGCCAAAAACATTCAGTACTTC. It codes for CASSQGMPGGLAKNIQYF.

This rearrangement joins TRBV3-1 to TRBJ2-2; D not resolved. The ends were cut back, 3 bases at V and 3 bases at J, with 5 bases in the middle. CDR1 is LGHDT, CDR2 YNNKEL, per germline (reference sequence). The CDR3 contains 13 residues. The CDR3 protein is CASSHYYTGELFF. The CDR3 nucleotides are TGTGCCAGCAGCCACTACTACACCGGGGAGCTGTTTTTT. The variable domain in full, with the rest retrieved from reference TRBV3-1 and TRBJ2-2, is DTAVSQTPKYLVTQMGNDKSIKCEQNLGHDTMYWYKQDSKKFLKIMFSYNNKELIINETVPNRFSPKSPDKAHLNLHINSLELGDSAVYFCASSHYYTGELFFGEGSRLTVL.

CDR3: CASSYSGGHSYTF. CDR3 in DNA: TGTGCCAGCAGTTACAGCGGGGGGCATAGCTACACCTTC. This chain joins TRBV6-5 and TRBJ1-2; a weak D match, TRBD1 (6 bases). V was trimmed by 2 bases and J by 9 bases, leaving 13 bases between them. The CDR3 runs to 13 residues. Germline V CDR1 and CDR2: MNHEY, SVGAGI.

The chain is built from TRBV5-1 and TRBJ1-3; 7 bases align to TRBD1. Germline CDR1 and CDR2: SGHRS and YFSETQ. The CDR3 has 14 residues. The trim removed 6 bases at V and 4 bases at J, leaving 7 bases unmatched. The CDR3 nucleotides read TGCGCCAGCACGGAGACAGGGTCCGGAAACACCATATATTTT. As protein: CASTETGSGNTIYF.

The chain couples TRBV6-1 to TRBJ1-4, with D possibly matching TRBD1 (5 bases). Germline V gene lookup returns CDR1 MNHNS and CDR2 SASEGT. The CDR3 contains 15 residues. V was pared by 10 bases and J by 2 bases, with 17 bases between. The CDR3 nucleotides are TGTGCCATCCATCAGGGACTGTCGACTAATGAAAAACTGTTTTTT. Amino acid sequence: CAIHQGLSTNEKLFF.

This clonotype was counted between two and nine times. The chain combines TRBV4-1 with TRBJ1-5, with no clear D. Trimming shortened V by 0 bases and J by 3 bases, and 12 bases separated the two germline ends. This CDR3 has 16 amino acids. From germline, CDR1 is MGHRA and CDR2 YSYEKL. The CDR3 sequence: CASSQDRQNHNQPQHF. CDR3 bases: TGCGCCAGCAGCCAAGACCGACAAAACCACAATCAGCCCCAGCATTTT.

The chain employs TRBV2 and TRBJ2-7; weak D call: TRBD2 (5 bases). The germline CDR1 and CDR2 sequences are SNHLY and FYNNEI. The V end was cut by 0 bases, the J end by 6 bases, with 15 bases between. The CDR3 has 15 residues. CDR3 sequence reads: CASSEALEGVGEQYF. CDR3 sequence (DNA): TGTGCCAGCAGTGAAGCTCTAGAGGGAGTGGGCGAGCAGTACTTC.

This clonotype was counted a few times. The chain combines TRBV9 with TRBJ1-4; D uncertain. Deletions cut 3 bases from V and 5 bases from J, with 8 bases between. The CDR3 is 13 residues long. Germline V lookup: CDR1 SGDLS, CDR2 YYNGEE. The CDR3, as DNA: TGTGCCAGCAGCGCGCAGCCCAATGAAAAACTGTTTTTT. This codes for CASSAQPNEKLFF.

This clonotype has just a few counts. J is TRBJ1-5 and V is TRBV20-1, with D maybe TRBD1 (6 bases). Germline V lookup: CDR1 DFQATT, CDR2 SNEGSKA (reference sequence). The CDR3 spans 15 residues. With 3 bases removed from V and 6 bases from J, the gap between germline ends came to 18 bases. CDR3: CSARAGHLRSQPQHF. In DNA form, the CDR3 reads TGCAGTGCTAGGGCGGGACACCTGAGAAGTCAGCCCCAGCATTTT.